These 17 T cell receptor beta chains were all obtained from the same sample, sequenced in a study of response to subunit inactivated influenza vaccine. MiXCR was run by TCRdb on the RT-PCR reads, yielding one entry per CDR3 protein. The table shows hundreds of thousands of distinct CDR3 sequences, with roughly 15% occurring only once. The sequences come from PBMCs from blood, collected 14 to 15 days before vaccination. Receptors were obtained from a man aged 50 to 59 who received an inactivated influenza vaccine.

This clonotype was observed at least ten times. The genes are TRBV27 and TRBJ2-3; no definite D call. The CDR3 is made up of 13 amino acids. The germline CDR1 and CDR2 sequences are MNHEY and SMNVEV (reference sequence). Deletions cut 2 bases from V and 6 bases from J, with 9 bases between. CDR3 protein: CASSLLLGDTQYF. The CDR3 nucleotides read TGTGCCAGCAGTTTACTTCTGGGGGATACGCAGTATTTT.

A note on this clonotype: A read error may produce the germline difference seen at one junction end. V is TRBV28 and J is TRBJ1-1; the D gene is possibly TRBD1 (6 bases). From germline, CDR1 is MDHEN and CDR2 SYDVKM. The CDR3 sequence is 13 residues long. The CDR3 DNA is TGTGCCAGCAGTTCCGGGGACACCTTGAAGATTGTCTTT. It translates to CASSSGDTLKIVF.

In the case of this clonotype: Its ends do not fully match the called genes, so a read error is possible. This chain joins TRBV28 and TRBJ2-7; perhaps TRBD2 as D (6 bases). The CDR3 is made up of 14 amino acids. Germline loops: CDR1 MDHEN, CDR2 SYDVKM. CDR3 in DNA: TGTGCCAGCAGTTTATACGGGAGCTCCAACGAGCAGTACTTC. Translated, it gives CASSLYGSSNEQYF.

This chain links TRBV3-1 with TRBJ1-2; D is unclear. Germline-derived CDR1 and CDR2 are LGHDT and YNNKEL (reference sequence). V lost 4 bases to trimming and J lost 5 bases, with 14 bases between them. The CDR3 length is 14 residues. This chain's CDR3 is CASSPRSGIYGYTF. CDR3 DNA sequence: TGTGCCAGCAGCCCCCGCTCGGGGATATATGGCTACACCTTC.

This rearrangement joins TRBV20-1 to TRBJ2-1; 8 bases fit TRBD2. The CDR3 sequence is 17 residues long. V lost 3 bases and J lost 7; bases outside the gene matches: 17. Germline CDR1 and CDR2: DFQATT and SNEGSKA (reference sequence). The CDR3 coding sequence is TGCAGTGCTAGTTACCCGGGACTAGTCTCCGGGAGGAATGAGCAGTTCTTC. Translated, it gives CSASYPGLVSGRNEQFF.

The CDR3 region has the DNA TGTGCCAGCAGGCTGACTAGCGGGGGGGCCACAGATACGCAGTATTTT. This sequence encodes CASRLTSGGATDTQYF. This sequence joins TRBV6-1 and TRBJ2-3, with 14 positions matching TRBD2. Germline V gene data show CDR1 as MNHNS and CDR2 as SASEGT. The CDR3 length is 16 residues. Trimming took 6 bases from V and 2 from J; bases not matched to a gene: 4.

This clonotype was recorded a few times. This chain links TRBV27 with TRBJ2-4, with 7 nucleotides matching TRBD1. Germline assignment: CDR1 MNHEY and CDR2 SMNVEV (reference sequence). With V trimmed by 7 bases and J by 0 bases, 12 bases remained unmatched. This CDR3 comprises 17 residues. The CDR3 DNA reads TGTGCCAGCACTCTAAAGGGGGCGGATTTAGCCAAAAACATTCAGTACTTC. The encoded protein is CASTLKGADLAKNIQYF.

The chain employs TRBV5-1 and TRBJ2-6; D unclear. The CDR3 sequence is 17 residues long. Deletions cut 6 bases from V and 2 bases from J, with 18 bases between. Germline V lookup: CDR1 SGHRS, CDR2 YFSETQ. This chain's CDR3 is CASTRTVPLPGANVLTF. For the CDR3, the DNA is TGCGCCAGCACCCGCACAGTACCATTGCCTGGGGCCAACGTCCTGACTTTC. Based on the CDR3 plus reference TRBV5-1 and TRBJ2-6, the full variable domain is KAGVTQTPRYLIKTRGQQVTLSCSPISGHRSVSWYQQTPGQGLQFLFEYFSETQRNKGNFPGRFSGRQFSNSRSEMNVSTLELGDSALYLCASTRTVPLPGANVLTFGAGSRLTVL.

This clonotype occurred a few times. The chain links TRBV29-1 to TRBJ2-3, with 9 bases matching TRBD1. Germline lookup yields CDR1 SQVTM and CDR2 ANQGSEA. Trimming removed 8 bases from V and 2 bases from J; junction bases left unmatched: 5. The CDR3 consists of 13 residues. The CDR3 loop is CSTNRGLTDTQYF. The CDR3 DNA is TGCAGCACCAACAGGGGGCTCACAGATACGCAGTATTTT.

J is TRBJ2-5 and V is TRBV7-2; D remains unclear. V lost 3 bases and J 2 bases, leaving 7 bases between the germline ends. This CDR3 is 13 amino acids long. Germline CDR1 reads SGHTA; CDR2 reads FQGNSA. The CDR3 DNA reads TGTGCCAGCAGCTTTACGGTTCAAGAGACCCAGTACTTC. Translation gives CASSFTVQETQYF.

This clonotype appeared a few times. The rearrangement links TRBV4-2 to TRBJ1-1, with D possibly matching TRBD1 (5 bases). Trimming stripped 1 base from V and 9 bases from J, with 15 bases between. The V gene's germline CDR1 is LGHNA and CDR2 YNFKEQ. The CDR3 has 14 residues. CDR3 sequence (DNA): TGTGCCAGCAGCCAAGCGGGGCAGGGCGTTCAAGCTTTCTTT. The encoded protein is CASSQAGQGVQAFF.

This clonotype was detected a few times. The CDR3: CSARRGLTRDTQYF. As DNA, the CDR3 is TGCAGTGCTAGGCGGGGCTTGACCAGAGATACGCAGTATTTT. This chain connects TRBV20-1 to TRBJ2-3; D possibly corresponds to TRBD2 (6 bases). This CDR3 has 14 residues. CDR1 and CDR2 (germline): DFQATT, SNEGSKA (reference sequence). The germline V and J ends were trimmed by 3 bases and 5 bases, with 15 bases remaining between them.

This clonotype has more than one count but fewer than ten. This sequence joins TRBV5-1 and TRBJ1-1; 7 bases align to TRBD1. Germline CDR1 reads SGHRS; CDR2 reads YFSETQ. V was pared by 4 bases and J by 5 bases, with 2 bases of the junction left unmatched. The CDR3 length is 12 residues. CDR3 protein: CASSETGTEAFF. The DNA for the CDR3 is TGCGCCAGCAGCGAGACAGGGACTGAAGCTTTCTTT.

This clonotype was observed many times. The rearrangement uses TRBV29-1 and TRBJ2-1; D perhaps matches TRBD2 (5 bases). This CDR3 contains 14 residues. Germline values: CDR1 SQVTM, CDR2 ANQGSEA. V dropped 6 bases and J dropped 4 bases, with 16 bases sitting between them. CDR3: CSVAGVNSYNEQFF. The CDR3 DNA follows: TGCAGCGTAGCCGGGGTAAATTCTTACAATGAGCAGTTCTTC.

In its sample, this clonotype was seen a few times. The chain has TRBV7-9 and TRBJ2-7, with 11 bases identical to TRBD1. The trim removed 3 bases at V and 3 bases at J, leaving 7 bases unmatched. The CDR3 extends over 16 amino acids. The germline gives CDR1 SEHNR, CDR2 FQNEAQ (reference sequence). CDR3 in DNA: TGTGCCAGCAGCTTGGCCCGCGGGACAGGGGGCTACGAGCAGTACTTC. Protein: CASSLARGTGGYEQYF.

The J gene is TRBJ2-3, the V gene TRBV4-3; no definite D call. CDR3 length equals 15 residues. From germline, CDR1 is LGHNA and CDR2 YSLEER. V shed 1 base and J shed 2 bases, with 10 bases lying between them. This CDR3 is CASSQVLGPTDTQYF. The CDR3 nucleotides read TGCGCCAGCAGCCAAGTACTCGGACCCACAGATACGCAGTATTTT.

The V call is TRBV9, the J call TRBJ2-1; TRBD2 agrees at 8 bases. This CDR3 spans 15 amino acids. The germline gives CDR1 SGDLS, CDR2 YYNGEE. V shed 1 base and J 9 bases; nucleotides not matched to a gene: 9. CDR3 loop: CASSVISGTASEQFF. CDR3 bases: TGTGCCAGCAGCGTAATTAGCGGGACCGCGAGTGAGCAGTTCTTC.